This entry lists 15 T cell receptor beta chains sequenced from one sample in a study of T cells after yellow fever vaccination. From the 5' RACE reads, TCRdb called clonotypes with MiXCR, one entry per CDR3 protein. The data show 300,000 to 350,000 distinct CDR3 sequences, about 4.5% seen once. The specimen was PBMCs, collected 15 days after the yellow fever booster vaccination. All receptors come from a man aged 18 to 35 who received the YFV17D yellow fever vaccine.

In its sample, this clonotype was seen many times. V usage is TRBV4-2 and J usage is TRBJ2-7, with 10 bases lining up with TRBD2. There are 14 residues in the CDR3. The V gene's germline CDR1 is LGHNA and CDR2 YNFKEQ. Germline trimming cut 1 base from V and 3 bases from J; bases unmatched to any gene: 0. In nucleotides, the CDR3 is TGTGCCAGCAGCCAAGCTAGCGGGGGCTACGAGCAGTACTTC. It codes for CASSQASGGYEQYF.

This clonotype came up many times. The chain combines TRBV6-2 or TRBV6-3 with TRBJ2-7, with 12 positions matching TRBD2. The germline CDR1 and CDR2 sequences are MNHEY and SVGEGT. After removal of 2 bases from V and 7 bases from J, the junction contained 18 bases not matched to a gene. The CDR3 contains 19 residues. The CDR3 is CASSYQPLAGGHPSGEQYV. Written as DNA, the CDR3 is TGTGCCAGCAGTTACCAACCTCTAGCGGGGGGGCATCCTTCCGGAGAGCAGTACGTC.

The chain combines TRBV7-9 with TRBJ1-1; D gene ambiguous. V was cut by 5 bases and J by 4 bases, with 20 bases left in between. The CDR3 totals 16 residues. Germline assignment: CDR1 SEHNR and CDR2 FQNEAQ (reference sequence). The CDR3 sequence: CASSPRPAYLGTEAFF. CDR3 sequence (DNA): TGTGCCAGCAGCCCAAGGCCAGCTTATTTAGGCACTGAAGCTTTCTTT.

This clonotype was detected ten times or more. V is TRBV10-3 and J is TRBJ2-2, with D possibly TRBD1 on 6 matching bases. V was pared by 7 bases and J by 1 base, with 10 bases between. This CDR3 is 14 amino acids long. Germline loops: CDR1 ENHRY, CDR2 SYGVKD. CDR3 DNA: TGTGCCATCACAGGGACAATGAACACCGGGGAGCTGTTTTTT. Translated, it gives CAITGTMNTGELFF.

This clonotype was seen at least ten times. The chain employs TRBV29-1 and TRBJ2-7; weak D call: TRBD2 (5 bases). Trimming left V 6 bases short and J 0 bases short, with 6 bases between. The CDR3 is 11 amino acids. Germline V gene sequence: CDR1 SQVTM, CDR2 ANQGSEA. The CDR3 region has the DNA TGCAGCGTGCGGGCCTCCTACGAGCAGTACTTC. As protein: CSVRASYEQYF.

This clonotype was detected many times. The chain recombines TRBV11-3 with TRBJ1-1, with D uncertain. Trimming took off 1 base at V and 1 base at J, with 4 bases between the two ends. The CDR3 extends over 13 amino acids. From germline, CDR1 is SGHNT and CDR2 YENEEA. The CDR3 region is CASSLGENTEAFF. The CDR3 region has the DNA TGTGCCAGCAGCTTAGGAGAGAACACTGAAGCTTTCTTT.

This clonotype came up a few times. The J gene is TRBJ2-7, the V gene TRBV10-3, with TRBD1 matching 10 bases. Germline CDR1 and CDR2: ENHRY and SYGVKD. This CDR3 region has 15 residues. The V and J ends lost 3 bases and 2 bases, in that order; junction bases with no gene match: 4. CDR3 DNA sequence: TGTGCCATCAGTGACGGGACAGGGGCCACCTACGAGCAGTACGTC. Amino acids: CAISDGTGATYEQYV.

This clonotype was seen ten or more times. V and J are TRBV6-5 and TRBJ2-1; possible D gene TRBD1, 5 bases. The CDR3 covers 15 residues. The germline gives CDR1 MNHEY, CDR2 SVGAGI. Trimming took 7 bases from V and 8 from J, leaving 21 bases between them. CDR3 residues: CASTMTQGVRDEQFF. CDR3 nucleotides: TGTGCCAGCACCATGACCCAAGGGGTTAGGGATGAGCAGTTCTTC.

This clonotype came up a few times. V usage is TRBV28 and J usage is TRBJ2-1, with D maybe TRBD1 (6 bases). The V and J ends lost 1 base and 13 bases respectively, with 20 bases between them. Germline lookup yields CDR1 MDHEN and CDR2 SYDVKM. The CDR3 is 15 residues long. CDR3 sequence reads: CASSLYDQRTEPQFF. CDR3 coding DNA: TGTGCCAGCAGTTTATACGATCAGAGGACAGAACCTCAGTTCTTC.

This clonotype has more than one count but fewer than ten. V gene TRBV14 combines with J gene TRBJ2-1, with D perhaps being TRBD1 or TRBD2 (6 bases each). Trimming took 2 bases from V and 0 from J, leaving 17 bases between them. Looked up from germline, CDR1 is SGHDN and CDR2 is FVKESK. The CDR3 sequence is 18 residues long. DNA of the CDR3: TGTGCCAGCAGCCAACGGTCTAAGGGGGGTAGCTCCTACAATGAGCAGTTCTTC. Translation gives CASSQRSKGGSSYNEQFF.

This clonotype occurred many times. This chain joins TRBV28 and TRBJ1-3; no clear D gene. Germline V gene lookup returns CDR1 MDHEN and CDR2 SYDVKM. The CDR3 consists of 11 residues. Trimming stripped 4 bases from V and 9 bases from J, with 7 bases between. Here the CDR3 DNA reads TGTGCCAGCAGTTACAGAAGCACCATATATTTT. Protein: CASSYRSTIYF.

The chain couples TRBV6-5 to TRBJ1-3, with D maybe TRBD1 (5 bases). Germline V gene data show CDR1 as MNHEY and CDR2 as SVGAGI. The length of the CDR3 is 14 residues. V lost 8 bases to trimming and J lost 0 bases, with 11 bases between them. CDR3 residues: CASRSGGSGNTIYF. The CDR3 DNA follows: TGTGCCAGCCGTTCGGGGGGCTCTGGAAACACCATATATTTT.

This clonotype was recorded only once. The chain combines TRBV5-4 with TRBJ2-1; 8 bases are a match to TRBD1. This CDR3 is built from 14 residues. V was pared by 5 bases and J by 3 bases, with 4 bases of the junction left unmatched. The germline gives CDR1 SGHNT, CDR2 YYREEE (reference sequence). CDR3 DNA sequence: TGTGCCAGCAGTGACAGGGGAGGCTACAATGAGCAGTTCTTC. It is translated as CASSDRGGYNEQFF.

This clonotype was recorded at least ten times. V gene TRBV7-2 combines with J gene TRBJ2-5; D tentatively fits TRBD1 or TRBD2 (6 bases each). The V and J ends lost 5 bases and 5 bases respectively, with 12 bases between them. This CDR3 has 13 amino acids. Germline loops: CDR1 SGHTA, CDR2 FQGNSA. The CDR3 DNA sequence: TGTGCCAGCAGCATTGGGGGGCTTGAGACCCAGTACTTC. It is translated as CASSIGGLETQYF.

The chain joins TRBV6-1 to TRBJ1-2; maybe TRBD1 (6 bases). V was trimmed by 6 bases and J by 3 bases, leaving 14 bases between them. Germline CDR1 reads MNHNS; CDR2 reads SASEGT. The CDR3 extends over 14 amino acids. The CDR3 reads CASSRTDPYYGYTF. In DNA, the CDR3 is TGTGCCAGCAGCAGGACAGACCCCTACTATGGCTACACCTTC.